One and the same sample provided the 8 T cell receptor beta chains below, sequenced in a study of blood T cell repertoires in COVID-19 (dated by TCRdb to the early 2020s). Library method: the immunoSEQ multiplex PCR assay. Entries here come from immuneACCESS through TCRdb and include only in-frame sequences with V and J called. Some clones fail to appear in such tables; in the studies checked, an unresolved V gene covers under half of the shortfall, and the cause of the remainder is unknown. The sample profile shows roughly 70,000 clones; 80% to 95% of them were found once. About 12% of the sample belongs to the ten largest clones. Source material: peripheral blood. These receptors came from a human donor with active COVID-19. The donor label of this sample is uncertain.

This rearrangement joins TRBV3-1 (or the pseudogene TRBV3-2) to TRBJ1-5; D is unclear. CDR1 is LGHDT and CDR2 is YNNKEL in the germline V gene (reference sequence). V was clipped by 0 bases and J by 6 bases, with 6 bases between them. The CDR3 runs 13 residues. The CDR3 coding sequence is TGTGCCAGCAGCCAAGAGGGAGTTCAGCCCCAGCATTTT. Protein: CASSQEGVQPQHF.

The chain carries TRBV4-1 and TRBJ2-3; possible D gene TRBD1, 6 bases. The V gene lost 4 bases and the J gene lost 3 bases, with 20 bases spanning the gap. The CDR3 has 17 residues. Germline CDR1 reads MGHRA; CDR2 reads YSYEKL. The CDR3 nucleotides are TGCGCCAGCAGCCTCCAACAGGGAGTGCCGGGGACAGATACGCAGTATTTT. Protein: CASSLQQGVPGTDTQYF.

This clone was seen just once. The rearrangement links TRBV11-2 to TRBJ2-5, with TRBD2 matching 7 bases. Per germline, CDR1 SGHAT and CDR2 FQNNGV. With 7 bases clipped from V and 7 bases from J, the junction kept 9 bases outside the gene matches. The CDR3 is 13 residues long. CDR3: CASTQSGAGTQYF. As DNA, the CDR3 is TGTGCCAGCACTCAGAGCGGGGCGGGGACCCAGTACTTC.

This clone was observed a few times. V gene TRBV2 combines with J gene TRBJ2-1; D perhaps matches TRBD2 (7 bases). Germline lookup yields CDR1 SNHLY and CDR2 FYNNEI. The CDR3 totals 13 residues. V dropped 11 bases and J dropped 9 bases, with 20 bases sitting between them. CDR3 sequence reads: CAGGALRDGEQFF. CDR3 nucleotide sequence: TGTGCCGGGGGGGCACTCAGGGATGGTGAGCAGTTCTTC.

The chain links TRBV15 to TRBJ2-7; no clear D gene. CDR1 and CDR2 from the germline V gene are LNHNV and YYDKDF (reference sequence). The ends were cut back, 0 bases at V and 0 bases at J, with 9 bases in the middle. This CDR3 is built from 15 residues. The CDR3 DNA reads as TGTGCCACCAGCAGAGATTTACTAAGCTCCTACGAGCAGTACTTC. Encoded protein: CATSRDLLSSYEQYF.

This chain connects TRBV7-2 to TRBJ1-1, with D perhaps matching TRBD1 (6 bases). The germline V gene has CDR1 SGHTA and CDR2 FQGNSA. The CDR3 extends over 13 amino acids. V was pared by 5 bases and J by 8 bases, with 15 bases between. The CDR3 sequence: CASSPGGAPEAFF. DNA of the CDR3: TGTGCCAGCAGCCCCGGGGGGGCTCCCGAAGCTTTCTTT.

The genes are TRBV11-2 and TRBJ2-1; D remains ambiguous. Trimming pared 4 bases from V and 5 bases from J, leaving 6 bases between. The CDR3 is 12 amino acids. From germline, CDR1 is SGHAT and CDR2 FQNNGV. In DNA, the CDR3 is TGTGCCAGCAGCTCAACTCACAATGAGCAGTTCTTC. It is translated as CASSSTHNEQFF.

V gene TRBV7-2 combines with J gene TRBJ2-2, with TRBD1 matching 7 bases. CDR1 is SGHTA and CDR2 is FQGNSA in the germline V gene. There are 16 residues in the CDR3. V dropped 5 bases and J dropped 6; count of bases not matched to a gene: 12. The CDR3 loop reads CASSPQPTGSAGELFF. The CDR3 region has the DNA TGTGCCAGCAGCCCTCAACCGACAGGGTCTGCCGGGGAGCTGTTTTTT.